A selection of T cell receptor beta chains follows, all from one sample in a study of OX40 agonist ivuxolimab in advanced cancers. TCRdb's table, derived via immunoSEQ multiplex PCR, lists solely in-frame clones and lacks some. The sample has tens of thousands of clones, 75% to 85% seen once. Sequences were derived from CD4+ or CD8+ T cells sorted from blood, sampled in a trial of the OX40 agonist ivuxolimab. The origin of the receptors is an adult with an advanced solid tumor such as melanoma, head and neck, liver or kidney cancer. CDR3s include the opening cysteine and the closing phenylalanine or tryptophan. Fields, in order: D gene, V gene, clone size, J gene, CDR3 protein, CDR3 DNA. A D gene is named only where the DNA matches it firmly. Size is omitted from some rows. Given values are once, few, many or a class for expanded clones.

d_call: .
v_call: TRBV9
clone_size: .
j_call: TRBJ1-1
cdr3_aa: CASSVGETEAFF
cdr3_nt: TGTGCCAGCAGCGTAGGGGAGACTGAAGCTTTCTTT

d_call: .
v_call: TRBV4-1
clone_size: .
j_call: TRBJ1-5
cdr3_aa: CASSQDEEARLQPQHF
cdr3_nt: TGCGCCAGCAGCCAAGATGAGGAGGCAAGATTACAGCCCCAGCATTTT

d_call: TRBD1
v_call: TRBV7-9
clone_size: .
j_call: TRBJ1-1
cdr3_aa: CASSLPGGYEAFF
cdr3_nt: TGTGCCAGCAGCTTACCAGGGGGGTACGAAGCTTTCTTT

d_call: .
v_call: TRBV12-5
clone_size: .
j_call: TRBJ1-1
cdr3_aa: CASGLGVTVFF
cdr3_nt: TGTGCTAGTGGTTTGGGGGTGACGGTTTTCTTT

d_call: .
v_call: TRBV7-9
clone_size: .
j_call: TRBJ1-6
cdr3_aa: CASSEDWGGGSPLHF
cdr3_nt: TGTGCCAGCAGCGAGGATTGGGGCGGGGGTTCACCCCTCCACTTT

d_call: .
v_call: TRBV5-6
clone_size: .
j_call: TRBJ1-1
cdr3_aa: CASSLGGPEAFF
cdr3_nt: TGTGCCAGCAGCTTGGGAGGGCCTGAAGCTTTCTTT

d_call: .
v_call: TRBV5-1
clone_size: .
j_call: TRBJ2-5
cdr3_aa: CASSWRGTQYF
cdr3_nt: TGCGCCAGCAGTTGGAGAGGGACCCAGTACTTC

d_call: .
v_call: TRBV4-3
clone_size: .
j_call: TRBJ1-2
cdr3_aa: CASSQDTGGYTF
cdr3_nt: TGCGCCAGCAGCCAAGATACGGGTGGCTACACCTTC

d_call: .
v_call: TRBV11-2
clone_size: .
j_call: TRBJ2-7
cdr3_aa: CASSLAGSHEQYF
cdr3_nt: TGTGCCAGCAGCTTAGCAGGGTCCCACGAGCAGTACTTC

d_call: .
v_call: TRBV27
clone_size: few
j_call: TRBJ2-3
cdr3_aa: CASNRSGADGKGGFCTDTQYF
cdr3_nt: TGTGCCAGCAATCGTTCGGGCGCCGACGGGAAGGGGGGGTTCTGCACAGATACGCAGTATTTT

d_call: .
v_call: TRBV6-1
clone_size: .
j_call: TRBJ2-4
cdr3_aa: CANWGRENIQYF
cdr3_nt: TGTGCCAACTGGGGTAGGGAAAACATTCAGTACTTC

d_call: .
v_call: TRBV19
clone_size: .
j_call: TRBJ2-7
cdr3_aa: CASTQGIYDEQYF
cdr3_nt: TGTGCCAGTACCCAGGGGATCTACGATGAGCAGTACTTC

d_call: .
v_call: TRBV6-5
clone_size: .
j_call: TRBJ2-5
cdr3_aa: CASRTGRDSETQYF
cdr3_nt: TGTGCCAGTCGGACAGGGAGGGATTCAGAGACCCAGTACTTC

d_call: .
v_call: TRBV19
clone_size: once
j_call: TRBJ2-3
cdr3_aa: CASSLRRTVTLRVTDTQYF
cdr3_nt: TGTGCCAGTTCCCTTCGGAGGACAGTTACCCTCAGAGTCACAGATACGCAGTATTTT

d_call: .
v_call: TRBV6-5
clone_size: .
j_call: TRBJ2-2
cdr3_aa: CASSYHLASYTGELFF
cdr3_nt: TGTGCCAGCAGTTACCACCTAGCGTCGTACACCGGGGAGCTGTTTTTT

d_call: TRBD2
v_call: TRBV11-2
clone_size: .
j_call: TRBJ2-5
cdr3_aa: CASSLFRTSRETQYF
cdr3_nt: TGTGCCAGCAGCTTATTCAGGACTAGTAGGGAGACCCAGTACTTC

d_call: .
v_call: TRBV19
clone_size: .
j_call: TRBJ2-1
cdr3_aa: CASSIGANEQFF
cdr3_nt: TGTGCCAGTAGTATCGGGGCGAATGAGCAGTTCTTC

d_call: TRBD1
v_call: TRBV18
clone_size: few
j_call: TRBJ1-2
cdr3_aa: CASSPRDRGDGYTF
cdr3_nt: TGTGCCAGCTCACCACGGGACAGGGGAGATGGCTACACCTTC

d_call: TRBD1
v_call: TRBV7-2
clone_size: few
j_call: TRBJ1-5
cdr3_aa: CASSLRGSGTGVIQHF
cdr3_nt: TGTGCCAGCAGCTTAAGGGGTTCGGGGACAGGGGTAATCCAGCATTTT

d_call: .
v_call: TRBV9
clone_size: .
j_call: TRBJ1-6
cdr3_aa: CASSVGRQTNSPLHF
cdr3_nt: TGTGCCAGCAGCGTAGGGCGGCAGACAAATTCACCCCTCCACTTT

d_call: .
v_call: TRBV7-2
clone_size: .
j_call: TRBJ1-2
cdr3_aa: CASQLSDENRDGYTF
cdr3_nt: TGTGCCAGCCAGTTATCCGACGAGAACAGGGACGGCTACACCTTC

d_call: TRBD2
v_call: TRBV27
clone_size: .
j_call: TRBJ2-4
cdr3_aa: CASSFTSGAGDIQYF
cdr3_nt: TGTGCCAGCAGTTTTACTAGCGGGGCTGGAGACATTCAGTACTTC

d_call: TRBD2
v_call: TRBV4-1
clone_size: .
j_call: TRBJ2-3
cdr3_aa: CASSQGAGRDRRTDTQYF
cdr3_nt: TGCGCCAGCAGCCAAGGAGCTGGGAGGGATAGGAGGACAGATACGCAGTATTTT

d_call: TRBD1
v_call: TRBV10-3
clone_size: medium-sized
j_call: TRBJ1-2
cdr3_aa: CAISHGGTGKYGYTF
cdr3_nt: TGTGCCATCAGCCACGGAGGGACAGGCAAATATGGCTACACCTTC

d_call: .
v_call: TRBV6-5
clone_size: once
j_call: TRBJ1-1
cdr3_aa: CASSFSSTNTEAFF
cdr3_nt: TGTGCCAGCAGTTTTTCAAGCACCAACACTGAAGCTTTCTTT

d_call: .
v_call: TRBV11-3
clone_size: .
j_call: TRBJ1-3
cdr3_aa: CASSYSSGNTIYF
cdr3_nt: TGTGCCAGCAGCTATTCCTCTGGAAACACCATATATTTT

d_call: .
v_call: TRBV4-3
clone_size: .
j_call: TRBJ1-4
cdr3_aa: CASSNQWGTTNEKLFF
cdr3_nt: TGCGCCAGCAGCAACCAGTGGGGGACAACTAATGAAAAACTGTTTTTT

d_call: .
v_call: TRBV4-1
clone_size: .
j_call: TRBJ2-7
cdr3_aa: CASSQVGRGYEQYF
cdr3_nt: TGCGCCAGCAGCCAAGTAGGCAGGGGCTACGAGCAGTACTTC

d_call: .
v_call: TRBV7-8
clone_size: .
j_call: TRBJ1-4
cdr3_aa: CASSVSGLNNEKLFF
cdr3_nt: TGTGCCAGCAGCGTCTCGGGACTGAATAATGAAAAACTGTTTTTT

d_call: TRBD2
v_call: TRBV4-2
clone_size: few
j_call: TRBJ2-7
cdr3_aa: CASSLRLAHEQYF
cdr3_nt: TGTGCCAGCAGCCTTAGACTAGCCCACGAGCAGTACTTC

d_call: .
v_call: TRBV9
clone_size: .
j_call: TRBJ2-1
cdr3_aa: CASSVRETEQFF
cdr3_nt: TGTGCCAGCAGCGTAAGGGAGACTGAGCAGTTCTTC

d_call: .
v_call: TRBV6-1
clone_size: .
j_call: TRBJ1-5
cdr3_aa: CASSPGGGNQPQHF
cdr3_nt: TGTGCCAGCAGCCCCGGTGGTGGCAATCAGCCCCAGCATTTT

d_call: .
v_call: TRBV7-9
clone_size: .
j_call: TRBJ1-2
cdr3_aa: CASSLAGYGYTF
cdr3_nt: TGTGCCAGCAGCTTAGCTGGCTATGGCTACACCTTC

d_call: TRBD1
v_call: TRBV4-3
clone_size: .
j_call: TRBJ2-7
cdr3_aa: CASSQLTGGPLYEQYF
cdr3_nt: TGCGCCAGCAGCCAGCTGACAGGGGGACCCCTCTACGAGCAGTACTTC